This TCR beta chain was identified during a study of blood T cell repertoires in COVID-19. Whole-study context: COVID-19 samples collected from the United States, Italy and Spain covered acute and convalescent phases. T cells, B-cell-depleted T cells, or PBMCs provided the cDNA or gDNA that served as material.

The germline V gene encodes CDR1 SEHNR and CDR2 FQNEAQ (reference sequence). The CDR3 contains 14 residues. Trimming took 4 bases from V and 4 from J; bases not matched to a gene: 6. Under the authors' procedure: Reference gene primer amplification yielded estimated nucleated cell counts. Data came from immunoSEQ multiplex PCR; TCRdb stores just in-frame clones and leaves some out. That table furnishes V, J and clone size, whereas the DNA furnished D and trimming. The table has some 100,000 clones, roughly 92% seen once. The chain recombines TRBV7-9 with TRBJ2-7; TRBD1 matches at 8 bases. Sequencing was done on a sample of peripheral blood. This receptor was taken from a man in his 70s with acute or convalescent COVID-19. CDR3 amino acids: CASSSRTGRYEQYF. The CDR3 DNA sequence: TGTGCCAGCAGCTCCCGGACAGGGAGATACGAGCAGTACTTC.